This T cell receptor (beta chain) was identified during a study of CD8 T cells in Susac syndrome. V was trimmed by 7 bases and J by 7 bases, leaving 20 bases between them. The CDR3 runs to 14 residues. A quantity of roughly 0.5 to 1 ug RNA underwent reverse transcription using random hexamers. An immunoSEQ multiplex PCR amplified TCR beta CDR3 over 54 Vbeta and 13 Jbeta. Each CDR3 protein is one row after TCRdb ran MiXCR on the immunoSEQ multiplex PCR reads. The table has about 80,000 distinct CDR3 sequences, around 94% seen once; the top ten hold less than 0.3%. The control group consisted of healthy donors matched for age and sex.

The clonotype originates from a human donor in good health. The sample consisted of CD8+ T cells from PBMCs. This sequence joins TRBV12-3 or TRBV12-4 and TRBJ2-7, with D possibly TRBD1 on 6 matching bases. CDR3 bases: TGTGCCAGCACCCCCGGGACACCTGGTATGGAGCAGTACTTC. This codes for CASTPGTPGMEQYF.